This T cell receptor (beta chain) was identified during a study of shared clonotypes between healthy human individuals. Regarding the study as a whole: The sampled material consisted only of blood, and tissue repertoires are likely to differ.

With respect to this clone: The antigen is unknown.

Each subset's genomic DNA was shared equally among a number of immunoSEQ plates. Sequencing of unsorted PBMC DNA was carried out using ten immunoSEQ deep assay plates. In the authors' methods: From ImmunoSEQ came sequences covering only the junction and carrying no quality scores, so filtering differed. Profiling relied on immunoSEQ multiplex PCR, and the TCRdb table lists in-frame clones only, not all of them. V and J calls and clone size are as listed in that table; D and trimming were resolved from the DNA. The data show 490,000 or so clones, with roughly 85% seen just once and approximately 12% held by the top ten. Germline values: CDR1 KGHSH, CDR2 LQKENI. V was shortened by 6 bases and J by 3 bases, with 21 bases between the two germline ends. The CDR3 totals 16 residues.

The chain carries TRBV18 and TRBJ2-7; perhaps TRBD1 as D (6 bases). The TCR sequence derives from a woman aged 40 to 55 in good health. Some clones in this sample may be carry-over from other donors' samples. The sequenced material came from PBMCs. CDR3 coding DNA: TGTGCCAGCTCGGACGGACAGACAAGGAGGTTCTACGAGCAGTACTTC. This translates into CASSDGQTRRFYEQYF.